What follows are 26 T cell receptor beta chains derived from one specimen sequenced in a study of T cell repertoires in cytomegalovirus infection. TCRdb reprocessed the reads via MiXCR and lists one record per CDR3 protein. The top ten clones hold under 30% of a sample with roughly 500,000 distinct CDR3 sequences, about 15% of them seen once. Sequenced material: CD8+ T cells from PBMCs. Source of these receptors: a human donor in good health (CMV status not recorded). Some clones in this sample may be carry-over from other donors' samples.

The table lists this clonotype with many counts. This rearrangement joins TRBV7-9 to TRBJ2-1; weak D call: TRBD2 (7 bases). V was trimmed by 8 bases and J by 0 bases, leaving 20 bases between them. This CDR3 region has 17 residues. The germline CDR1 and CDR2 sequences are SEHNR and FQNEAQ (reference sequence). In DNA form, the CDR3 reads TGTGCCAGCGGGGGCCACGGGCGGGGGAGCTCCTACAATGAGCAGTTCTTC. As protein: CASGGHGRGSSYNEQFF.

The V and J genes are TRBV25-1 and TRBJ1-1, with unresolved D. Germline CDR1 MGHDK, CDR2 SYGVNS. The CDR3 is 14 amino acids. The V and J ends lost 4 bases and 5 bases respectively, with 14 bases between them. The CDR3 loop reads CASSGPGLVTEAFF. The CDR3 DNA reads TGTGCCAGCAGTGGCCCCGGTTTGGTGACTGAAGCTTTCTTT.

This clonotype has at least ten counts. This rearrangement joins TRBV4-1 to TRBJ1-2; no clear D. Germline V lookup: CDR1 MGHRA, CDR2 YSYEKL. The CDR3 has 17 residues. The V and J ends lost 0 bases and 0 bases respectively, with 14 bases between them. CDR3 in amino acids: CASSQEEISYPNYGYTF. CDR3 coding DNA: TGCGCCAGCAGCCAAGAAGAGATCTCGTACCCTAACTATGGCTACACCTTC.

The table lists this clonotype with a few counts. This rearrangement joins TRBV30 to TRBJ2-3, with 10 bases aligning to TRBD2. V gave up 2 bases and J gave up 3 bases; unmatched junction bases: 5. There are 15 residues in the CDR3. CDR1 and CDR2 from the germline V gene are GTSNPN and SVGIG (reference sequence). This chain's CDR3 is CAWSPSSGRTDTQYF. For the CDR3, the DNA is TGTGCCTGGAGTCCCTCTAGCGGGAGAACAGATACGCAGTATTTT. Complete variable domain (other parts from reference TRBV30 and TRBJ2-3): SQTIHQWPATLVQPVGSPLSLECTVEGTSNPNLYWYRQAAGRGLQLLFYSVGIGQISSEVPQNLSASRPQDRQFILSSKKLLLSDSGFYLCAWSPSSGRTDTQYFGPGTRLTVL.

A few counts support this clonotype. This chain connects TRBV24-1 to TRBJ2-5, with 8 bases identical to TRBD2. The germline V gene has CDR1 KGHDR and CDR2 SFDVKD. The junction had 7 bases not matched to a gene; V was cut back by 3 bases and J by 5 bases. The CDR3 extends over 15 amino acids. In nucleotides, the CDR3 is TGTGCCACCAGTGATATTACAACTAGCGGCGAGACCCAGTACTTC. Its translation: CATSDITTSGETQYF.

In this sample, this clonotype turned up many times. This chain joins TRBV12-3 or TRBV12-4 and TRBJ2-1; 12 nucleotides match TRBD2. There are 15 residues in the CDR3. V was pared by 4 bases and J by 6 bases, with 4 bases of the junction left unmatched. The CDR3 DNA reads TGTGCCAGCAGTTCTAGCGGGGGGGCGGGCAATGAGCAGTTCTTC. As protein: CASSSSGGAGNEQFF.

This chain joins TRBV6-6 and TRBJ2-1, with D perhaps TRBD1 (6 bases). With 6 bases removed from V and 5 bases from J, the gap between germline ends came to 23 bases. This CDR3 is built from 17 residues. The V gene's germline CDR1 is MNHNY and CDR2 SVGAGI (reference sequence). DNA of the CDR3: TGTGCCAGCAGCTCTGGGGCAGGGGTCCGTTCCGACAATGAGCAGTTCTTC. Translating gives CASSSGAGVRSDNEQFF.

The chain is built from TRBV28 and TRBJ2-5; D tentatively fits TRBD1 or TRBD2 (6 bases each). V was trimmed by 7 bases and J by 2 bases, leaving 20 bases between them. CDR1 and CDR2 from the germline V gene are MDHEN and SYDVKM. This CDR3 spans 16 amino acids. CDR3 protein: CASTGGVGQQQETQYF. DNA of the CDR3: TGTGCCAGCACTGGAGGGGTCGGACAGCAACAAGAGACCCAGTACTTC.

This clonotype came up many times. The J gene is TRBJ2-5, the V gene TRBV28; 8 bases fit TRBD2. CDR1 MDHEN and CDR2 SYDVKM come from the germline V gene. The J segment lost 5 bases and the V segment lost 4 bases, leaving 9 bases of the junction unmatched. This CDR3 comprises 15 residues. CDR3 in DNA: TGTGCCAGCAGTTCCGGGGTAGCGGGACCGGAGACCCAGTACTTC. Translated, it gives CASSSGVAGPETQYF.

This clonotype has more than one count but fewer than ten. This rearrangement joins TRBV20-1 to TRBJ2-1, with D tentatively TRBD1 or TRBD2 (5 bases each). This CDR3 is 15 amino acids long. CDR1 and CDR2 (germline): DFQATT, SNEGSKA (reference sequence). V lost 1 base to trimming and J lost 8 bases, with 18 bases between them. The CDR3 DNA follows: TGCAGTGCTAGAGCACAGGTTACCCTGGGGGATGAGCAGTTCTTC. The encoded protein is CSARAQVTLGDEQFF.

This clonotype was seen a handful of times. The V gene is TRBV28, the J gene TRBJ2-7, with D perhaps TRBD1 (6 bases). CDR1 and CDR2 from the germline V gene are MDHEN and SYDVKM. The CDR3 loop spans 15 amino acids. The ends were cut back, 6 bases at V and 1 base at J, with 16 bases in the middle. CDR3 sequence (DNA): TGTGCCAGCAGCGGTGACAGGCAGTATTCCTACGAGCAGTACTTC. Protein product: CASSGDRQYSYEQYF.

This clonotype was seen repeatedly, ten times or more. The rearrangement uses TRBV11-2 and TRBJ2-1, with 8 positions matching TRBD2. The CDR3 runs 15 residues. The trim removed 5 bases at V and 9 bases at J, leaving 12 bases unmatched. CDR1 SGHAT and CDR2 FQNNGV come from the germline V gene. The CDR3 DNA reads TGTGCCAGCAGCCTCTCTAGTCGGGGGGGTTTTGAGCAGTTCTTC. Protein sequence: CASSLSSRGGFEQFF.

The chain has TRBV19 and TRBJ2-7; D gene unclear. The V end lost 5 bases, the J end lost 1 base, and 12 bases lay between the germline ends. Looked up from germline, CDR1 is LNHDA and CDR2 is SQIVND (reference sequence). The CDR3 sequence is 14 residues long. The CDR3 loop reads CASSQPLRSYEQYF. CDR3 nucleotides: TGTGCCAGTAGTCAACCCCTGAGGTCCTACGAGCAGTACTTC.

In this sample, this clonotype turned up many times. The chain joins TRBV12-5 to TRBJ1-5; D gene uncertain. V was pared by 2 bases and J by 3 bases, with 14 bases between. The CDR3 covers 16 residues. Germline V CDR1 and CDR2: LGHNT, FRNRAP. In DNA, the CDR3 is TGTGCTAGTGGTTTGTCCACCAGCCCAGACAATCAGCCCCAGCATTTT. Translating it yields CASGLSTSPDNQPQHF.

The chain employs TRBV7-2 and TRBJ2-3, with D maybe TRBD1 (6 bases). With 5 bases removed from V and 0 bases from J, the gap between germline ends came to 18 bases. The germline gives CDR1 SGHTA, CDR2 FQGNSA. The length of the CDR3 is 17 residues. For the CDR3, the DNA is TGTGCCAGCAGCCAACAAGGAGGACAGCCTAGCACAGATACGCAGTATTTT. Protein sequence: CASSQQGGQPSTDTQYF.

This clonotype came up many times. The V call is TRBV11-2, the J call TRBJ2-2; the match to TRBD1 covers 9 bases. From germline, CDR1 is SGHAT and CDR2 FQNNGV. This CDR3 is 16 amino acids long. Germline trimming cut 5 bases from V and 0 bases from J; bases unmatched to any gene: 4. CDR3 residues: CASSPWDRANTGELFF. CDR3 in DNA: TGTGCCAGCAGCCCCTGGGACAGGGCGAACACCGGGGAGCTGTTTTTT. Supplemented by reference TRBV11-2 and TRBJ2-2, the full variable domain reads EAGVAQSPRYKIIEKRQSVAFWCNPISGHATLYWYQQILGQGPKLLIQFQNNGVVDDSQLPKDRFSAERLKGVDSTLKIQPAKLEDSAVYLCASSPWDRANTGELFFGEGSRLTVL.

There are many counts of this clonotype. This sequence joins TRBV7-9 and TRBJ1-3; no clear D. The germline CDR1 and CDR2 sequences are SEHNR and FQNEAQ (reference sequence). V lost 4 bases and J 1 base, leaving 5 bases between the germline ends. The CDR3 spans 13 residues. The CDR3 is CASSSLSGNTIYF. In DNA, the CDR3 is TGTGCCAGCAGCTCCCTTTCTGGAAACACCATATATTTT.

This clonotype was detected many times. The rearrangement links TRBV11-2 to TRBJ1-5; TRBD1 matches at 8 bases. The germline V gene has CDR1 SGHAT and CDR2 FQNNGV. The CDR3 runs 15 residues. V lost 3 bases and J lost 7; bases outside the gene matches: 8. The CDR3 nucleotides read TGTGCCAGCAGCTTTCGTCAGGGGGCGGGGCAGCCCCAGCATTTT. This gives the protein CASSFRQGAGQPQHF.

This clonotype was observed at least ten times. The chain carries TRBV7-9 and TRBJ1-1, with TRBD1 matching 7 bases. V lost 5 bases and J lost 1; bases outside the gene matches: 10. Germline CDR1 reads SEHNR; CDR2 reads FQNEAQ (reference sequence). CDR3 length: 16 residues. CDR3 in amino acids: CASSPQGIYSNTEAFF. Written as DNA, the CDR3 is TGTGCCAGCAGCCCACAGGGGATCTACTCGAACACTGAAGCTTTCTTT.

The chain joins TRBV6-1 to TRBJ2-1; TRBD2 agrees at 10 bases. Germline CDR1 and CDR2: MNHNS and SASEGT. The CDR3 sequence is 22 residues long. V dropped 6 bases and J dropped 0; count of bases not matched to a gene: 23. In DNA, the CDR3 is TGTGCCAGCAGCATCACGGCGTCAGGAGGACTAGCGGCCACGAGCTCCTACAATGAGCAGTTCTTC. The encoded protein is CASSITASGGLAATSSYNEQFF.

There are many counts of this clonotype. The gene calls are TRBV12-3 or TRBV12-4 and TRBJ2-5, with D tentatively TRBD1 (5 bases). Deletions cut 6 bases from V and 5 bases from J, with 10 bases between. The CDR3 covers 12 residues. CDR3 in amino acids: CASRGPAETQYF. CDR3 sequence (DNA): TGTGCCAGCAGGGGGCCCGCGGAGACCCAGTACTTC.

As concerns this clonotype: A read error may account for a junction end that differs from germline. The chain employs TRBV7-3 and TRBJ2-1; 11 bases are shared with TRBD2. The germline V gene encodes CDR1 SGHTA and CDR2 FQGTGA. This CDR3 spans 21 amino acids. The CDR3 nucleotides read TGTGCCAGCAGCTTAAACCCGCGAGTTGGGACTAGCGGAAACTCCTACAATGTGCAGTTCTTC. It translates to CASSLNPRVGTSGNSYNVQFF.

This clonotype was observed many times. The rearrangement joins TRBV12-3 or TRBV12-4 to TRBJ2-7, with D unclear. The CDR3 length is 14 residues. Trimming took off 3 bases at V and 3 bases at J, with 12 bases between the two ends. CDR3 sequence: CASSFVLFGYEQYF. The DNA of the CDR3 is TGTGCCAGCAGTTTTGTCCTGTTCGGCTACGAGCAGTACTTC.

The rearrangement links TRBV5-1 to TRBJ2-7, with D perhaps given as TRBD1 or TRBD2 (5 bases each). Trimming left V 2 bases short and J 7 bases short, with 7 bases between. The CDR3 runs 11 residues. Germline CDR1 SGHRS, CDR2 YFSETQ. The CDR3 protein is CASSFREEQYF. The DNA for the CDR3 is TGCGCCAGCAGCTTCAGGGAGGAGCAGTACTTC.

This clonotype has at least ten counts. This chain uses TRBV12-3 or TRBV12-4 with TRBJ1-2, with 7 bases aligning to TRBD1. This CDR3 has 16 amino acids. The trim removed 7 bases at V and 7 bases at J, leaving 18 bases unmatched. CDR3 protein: CASNPSGGQGRGGYTF. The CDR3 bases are TGTGCCAGCAACCCATCAGGGGGGCAGGGAAGGGGTGGCTACACCTTC.

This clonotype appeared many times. CDR3 amino acids: CASMAAPAYGYTF. The CDR3 nucleotides read TGTGCCAGCATGGCTGCCCCTGCGTATGGCTACACCTTC. The chain recombines TRBV6-6 with TRBJ1-2; D gene uncertain. The V and J ends lost 7 bases and 5 bases respectively, with 14 bases between them. Germline lookup yields CDR1 MNHNY and CDR2 SVGAGI (reference sequence). This CDR3 spans 13 amino acids.